The clone carrying this T cell receptor (beta chain) appeared a single time. This entry is derived from a study of blood T cell repertoires in COVID-19. The V end was cut by 4 bases, the J end by 2 bases, with 13 bases between. The CDR3 loop spans 16 amino acids. Per the germline V gene, CDR1 is KGHDR and CDR2 is SFDVKD. Profiling relied on immunoSEQ multiplex PCR, and the TCRdb table lists in-frame clones only, not all of them. The table shows a few hundred thousand clones, with about 90% occurring only once. Sequenced: PBMCs or T cells enriched from blood (not recorded which). This receptor was obtained from a man younger than 35 who had recovered from COVID-19. This sequence joins TRBV24-1 and TRBJ2-2; D gene unclear. DNA for the CDR3: TGTGCCACCAGTGACCCGCGGCGCCCAAACACCGGGGAGCTGTTTTTT. Its protein is CATSDPRRPNTGELFF.